The subject of this entry is one T cell receptor beta chain. Its matching antigen is unknown. The CDR3 is 15 residues long. TCRdb's table, derived via immunoSEQ multiplex PCR, lists solely in-frame clones and lacks some. Among 200,000 or so clones listed, about 92% were seen once. These data originate in a study of T cell responses to AZD1222 COVID-19 vaccine. General study results and limits: Baseline serology detected seropositivity in only a handful of AZD1222 recipients. Repertoire sampling occurred only after the peak T cell response. Donors were chiefly white British, with a greater number of females, and clonal diversity was perhaps underestimated. Dominant CD4 TCR responses targeted spike regions 160-218 and 743-854.

The specimen comprised peripheral blood, sampled on day 0 of AZD1222 vaccination. The chain employs TRBV21-1 and TRBJ2-7; no DNA check was done on the table's D call, TRBD1. TRBV21-1 is a listed pseudogene. The TCR sequence derives from an adult in good health. The CDR3: CASSRASGHTYEQYF. The DNA for the CDR3 is TGTGCCAGCAGTCGAGCCTCGGGACATACCTACGAGCAGTACTTC.